A selection of T cell receptor beta chains follows, all from one sample in a study of response to subunit inactivated influenza vaccine. In TCRdb, the RT-PCR reads were re-called with MiXCR into one record per CDR3 protein. The table records about 540,000 distinct CDR3 sequences, approximately 24% of them present only once. These same data were also listed under a study on T cells expressing NK-cell markers.

The specimen was CD4+ T cells sorted from PBMCs, collected roughly 12 days after vaccination. Every receptor here comes from a man between 45 and 60 years old who received an inactivated influenza vaccine. Both conserved end residues are part of each CDR3. A D gene is named only where the DNA matches it firmly. Some rows mark clone size as missing; the rest say once, few, many or name a class of expanded clone.

clone size | J gene | V gene | D gene | CDR3 protein | CDR3 DNA
- | TRBJ1-1 | TRBV29-1 | - | CSVEPADQAFF | TGCAGCGTTGAGCCGGCAGATCAAGCTTTCTTT
few | TRBJ2-1 | TRBV20-1 | TRBD2 | CRASLASGRASYNEQFF | TGCAGAGCTAGTTTAGCTAGCGGGAGGGCCTCCTACAATGAGCAGTTCTTC
- | TRBJ2-1 | TRBV5-6 | TRBD1 | CASSLRDSLNEQFF | TGTGCCAGCAGCTTGAGGGACAGCCTGAATGAGCAGTTCTTC
few | TRBJ2-3 | TRBV7-8 | TRBD2 | CASSSRVSGGYTDTQYF | TGTGCCAGCAGCTCACGAGTTAGCGGGGGGTACACAGATACGCAGTATTTT
few | TRBJ2-5 | TRBV29-1 | - | CSVAEPGGVGQETQYF | TGCAGCGTGGCCGAACCCGGCGGAGTCGGGCAAGAGACCCAGTACTTC
- | TRBJ1-4 | TRBV28 | - | CASSFRAVREKLFF | TGTGCCAGCAGTTTCCGGGCAGTCCGGGAAAAACTGTTTTTT
- | TRBJ2-7 | TRBV20-1 | TRBD2 | CSARDPAGGRYEQYF | TGCAGTGCTAGAGACCCGGCGGGGGGGCGCTACGAGCAGTACTTC
many | TRBJ2-7 | TRBV20-1 | TRBD2 | CSAVWTSGYEQYF | TGCAGTGCTGTTTGGACTAGCGGCTACGAGCAGTACTTC
- | TRBJ2-1 | TRBV24-1 | TRBD2 | CATSDQGTSYEQFF | TGTGCCACCAGTGACCAAGGGACTAGCTATGAGCAGTTCTTC
few | TRBJ1-5 | TRBV6-6 | TRBD1 | CASRDRGHQPQHF | TGTGCCAGCAGAGACAGGGGGCATCAGCCCCAGCATTTT
few | TRBJ1-6 | TRBV5-1 | - | CASSTGRGNSPLHF | TGCGCCAGCAGCACGGGGAGGGGGAATTCACCCCTCCACTTT
- | TRBJ1-2 | TRBV20-1 | TRBD1 | CSAPGTDYGYTF | TGCAGTGCTCCCGGGACAGACTATGGCTACACCTTC
few | TRBJ2-7 | TRBV20-1 | - | CSARDGTSPSYEQYF | TGCAGTGCTAGAGACGGGACATCTCCCTCCTACGAGCAGTACTTC
many | TRBJ2-3 | TRBV5-1 | - | CASSPPADTQYF | TGCGCCAGCAGCCCTCCCGCAGATACGCAGTATTTT
- | TRBJ2-7 | TRBV5-8 | TRBD2 | CASSLELAAYEQYF | TGTGCCAGCAGCTTGGAACTAGCGGCCTACGAGCAGTACTTC
few | TRBJ2-7 | TRBV7-2 | TRBD2 | CASSLGGRFDEQYF | TGTGCCAGCAGCTTAGGCGGGAGGTTTGACGAGCAGTACTTC
- | TRBJ2-1 | TRBV5-5 | TRBD2 | CASSLGLAGAGDEQFF | TGTGCCAGCAGCTTGGGACTAGCGGGAGCTGGGGATGAGCAGTTCTTC
- | TRBJ2-3 | TRBV5-4 | - | CASSLYGGTDTQYF | TGTGCCAGCAGCTTATATGGGGGCACAGATACGCAGTATTTT
- | TRBJ1-1 | TRBV3-1 | - | CASSQRGSVGNTEAFF | TGTGCCAGCAGCCAACGCGGCAGTGTGGGGAACACTGAAGCTTTCTTT
few | TRBJ2-1 | TRBV28 | TRBD2 | CASIPILADSLNEQFF | TGTGCCAGCATACCAATCCTAGCGGATTCCCTCAATGAGCAGTTCTTC
few | TRBJ2-5 | TRBV20-1 | TRBD1 | CSAGTDRGIGETQYF | TGCAGTGCGGGGACCGACAGGGGGATAGGAGAGACCCAGTACTTC
few | TRBJ2-7 | TRBV4-1 | TRBD1 | CASSAGTGATEQYF | TGCGCCAGCAGCGCCGGGACAGGGGCTACCGAGCAGTACTTC
- | TRBJ1-1 | TRBV5-1 | TRBD1 | CASSFQGAPTEAFF | TGCGCCAGCAGCTTTCAGGGGGCGCCTACTGAAGCTTTCTTT
- | TRBJ2-5 | TRBV25-1 | - | CASSESGHQETQYF | TGTGCCAGCAGTGAATCAGGACACCAAGAGACCCAGTACTTC
- | TRBJ1-6 | TRBV4-1 | - | CASSREGVAYNSPLHF | TGCGCCAGCAGCCGTGAGGGGGTCGCCTATAATTCACCCCTCCACTTT
- | TRBJ2-2 | TRBV12-3/TRBV12-4 | - | CASSLALGYTGELFF | TGTGCCAGCAGTTTAGCTCTAGGGTACACCGGGGAGCTGTTTTTT
few | TRBJ1-3 | TRBV12-3/TRBV12-4 | - | CASSLWDAGVNSGNTIYF | TGTGCCAGCAGTTTATGGGATGCAGGGGTTAACTCTGGAAACACCATATATTTT
- | TRBJ2-7 | TRBV20-1 | TRBD1 | CSAPRQGVDSYEQYF | TGCAGTGCGCCAAGACAGGGGGTAGATTCCTACGAGCAGTACTTC
- | TRBJ1-1 | TRBV5-5 | - | CASSPFQATGNTEAFF | TGTGCCAGCAGCCCCTTCCAGGCGACGGGTAACACTGAAGCTTTCTTT
few | TRBJ2-1 | TRBV19 | - | CASSLGPRLGANEQFF | TGTGCCAGTAGTTTGGGCCCCAGACTTGGGGCCAATGAGCAGTTCTTC
- | TRBJ2-7 | TRBV7-8 | TRBD1 | CASSLDRGTGYEQYF | TGTGCCAGCAGCCTGGACAGGGGGACGGGCTACGAGCAGTACTTC
- | TRBJ2-1 | TRBV20-1 | TRBD2 | CSASSGTSYNEQFF | TGCAGTGCTAGTAGCGGGACCTCCTACAATGAGCAGTTCTTC
many | TRBJ1-4 | TRBV29-1 | - | CSADAGGREKLFF | TGCAGCGCCGACGCCGGGGGCCGGGAAAAACTGTTTTTT
many | TRBJ1-2 | TRBV20-1 | - | CSARDPPRESINYGYTF | TGCAGTGCTAGAGATCCCCCCAGGGAATCCATTAACTATGGCTACACCTTC
- | TRBJ2-7 | TRBV2 | - | CASRVRLTGLEQYF | TGTGCCAGCAGGGTTCGCCTCACCGGACTCGAGCAGTACTTC
- | TRBJ2-5 | TRBV12-3/TRBV12-4 | - | CASSPTSGQETQYF | TGTGCCAGCTCCCCGACCAGCGGTCAAGAGACCCAGTACTTC
- | TRBJ1-5 | TRBV5-5 | - | CASSPEYSNQPQHF | TGTGCCAGCAGCCCGGAATATAGCAATCAGCCCCAGCATTTT
- | TRBJ1-5 | TRBV12-3/TRBV12-4 | TRBD1 | CASSSPPGQGFQPQHF | TGTGCCAGCAGTTCGCCCCCGGGACAGGGGTTTCAGCCCCAGCATTTT
- | TRBJ2-7 | TRBV20-1 | TRBD2 | CSAEMSGRFPSYEQYF | TGCAGTGCGGAAATGAGCGGGAGGTTTCCTTCCTACGAGCAGTACTTC
few | TRBJ1-3 | TRBV7-8 | - | CASSLVAGNTIYF | TGTGCCAGCAGCTTAGTAGCTGGAAACACCATATATTTT